Detailed here is one T cell receptor (beta chain). The target antigen is unknown. This entry is derived from a study of OX40 agonist ivuxolimab in advanced cancers. Study observations and caveats: Researchers did not establish what antigens the expanded peripheral T cells target. Expanded clones tended on average to be more numerous among CD8+ T cells than CD4+. Both blood CD4+ and CD8+ T cells showed clonal growth by week 6 at 0.1 to 3.0 mg/kg.

Repertoires were generated with immunoSEQ multiplex PCR, while TCRdb's copy carries only in-frame clones and drops some. Seen here are approximately 58,000 clones, roughly 80% observed once, and the top ten hold roughly 2.1%. CDR3 length: 15 amino acids. Unmatched junction bases numbered 6, after V lost 2 bases and J lost 2 bases. Germline-derived CDR1 and CDR2 are SGHNT and YENEEA. The chain employs TRBV11-3 and TRBJ2-7; 7 bases agree with TRBD1. The sequence derives from an adult with an advanced solid tumor such as melanoma, head and neck, liver or kidney cancer. The material sequenced was CD4+ or CD8+ T cells sorted from blood, taken in a trial of the OX40 agonist ivuxolimab. DNA of the CDR3: TGTGCCAGCAGCTTAACAAGGACAGGCACCTACGAGCAGTACTTC. Its protein product is CASSLTRTGTYEQYF.